A selection of T cell receptor beta chains follows, all from one sample in a study of T cells in Graves' hyperthyroidism and ophthalmopathy. TCRdb re-derived calls from the multiplex PCR reads in MiXCR, one entry per CDR3 protein. The sample carries around 600,000 distinct CDR3 sequences, approximately 42% recorded once. The material sequenced was peripheral blood or thyroid tissue (not recorded which). Every receptor here comes from an adult man with Graves' disease, either hyperthyroidism or ophthalmopathy (not recorded which). Each CDR3 is given with its conserved first and last residue. D genes are given only for firm matches. Expanded clones get a size class; other rows say once, few or many, or leave the size out.

J | D | size | V | CDR3 | DNA
TRBJ2-7 | TRBD1 | NA | TRBV7-9 | CASSPPDRGPYEQYF | TGTGCCAGCTCACCTCCGGACAGGGGTCCCTACGAGCAGTACTTC
TRBJ1-1 | NA | NA | TRBV7-7 | CASSPLRGNLNTEAFF | TGTGCTAGCAGTCCATTACGAGGCAACTTGAACACTGAAGCTTTCTTT
TRBJ1-5 | NA | many | TRBV25-1 | CASSESGWSQPQHF | TGTGCCAGCAGTGAATCGGGCTGGAGTCAGCCCCAGCATTTT
TRBJ1-2 | TRBD1 | once | TRBV15 | CATSRTGGIRGYTF | TGTGCCACCAGCAGAACAGGGGGGATACGTGGCTACACCTTC
TRBJ2-3 | TRBD2 | few | TRBV29-1 | CSVHSSGNTDTQYF | TGCAGCGTCCACTCTAGCGGTAACACAGATACGCAGTATTTT
TRBJ1-5 | TRBD1 | NA | TRBV5-5 | CASSYDRDLRQPQHF | TGTGCCAGCAGTTACGACAGGGACTTGCGGCAGCCCCAGCATTTT
TRBJ1-6 | TRBD1 | NA | TRBV14 | CASSLSTGGVNSPLHF | TGTGCCAGCAGTTTATCGACAGGGGGCGTGAATTCACCCCTCCACTTT
TRBJ1-6 | NA | many | TRBV6-5 | CASSEGLTLHF | TGTGCCAGCAGTGAAGGTCTCACCCTCCACTTT
TRBJ2-7 | NA | NA | TRBV4-1 | CASSPPTPTYEQYF | TGTGCCAGCAGCCCTCCAACTCCGACCTACGAGCAGTACTTC
TRBJ1-5 | NA | few | TRBV6-1 | CASTPVEGNNQPQHF | TGTGCCAGCACCCCGGTCGAGGGTAACAATCAGCCCCAGCATTTT
TRBJ1-6 | NA | many | TRBV7-8 | CASSLKGTNSPLHF | TGTGCCAGCAGCTTAAAGGGTACGAATTCACCCCTCCACTTT
TRBJ2-5 | NA | NA | TRBV6-5 | CASRETAQETQYF | TGTGCCAGCAGGGAGACAGCGCAAGAGACCCAGTACTTC
TRBJ2-5 | NA | NA | TRBV29-1 | CSVSEGQETQYF | TGCAGCGTTTCGGAGGGGCAAGAGACCCAGTACTTC
TRBJ1-4 | NA | NA | TRBV9 | CASSVDGVNEKLFF | TGTGCCAGCAGCGTAGACGGGGTCAATGAAAAACTGTTTTTT
TRBJ2-2 | TRBD2 | few | TRBV29-1 | CSVDFVSGGNGELFF | TGCAGCGTTGATTTTGTTAGCGGGGGGAATGGGGAGCTGTTTTTT
TRBJ2-3 | NA | few | TRBV29-1 | CSVGGQRGTDTQYF | TGCAGCGTTGGAGGCCAGCGAGGCACAGATACGCAGTATTTT
TRBJ2-7 | NA | NA | TRBV20-1 | CSARGGSVVDEQYF | TGCAGTGCTAGAGGTGGTAGCGTCGTGGACGAGCAGTACTTC
TRBJ2-7 | TRBD2 | NA | TRBV29-1 | CSASGLGYEQYF | TGCAGCGCCTCGGGACTAGGTTACGAGCAGTACTTC
TRBJ1-2 | NA | NA | TRBV29-1 | CRRTGNGYTF | TGCAGACGCACAGGGAACGGCTACACCTTC
TRBJ1-1 | TRBD1 | many | TRBV5-6 | CASSRRTGLGTEAFF | TGTGCCAGCAGCCGGAGGACAGGGTTGGGCACTGAAGCTTTCTTT